Included here is one T cell receptor beta chain sequence, with context. Its antigen is as yet unknown. The data were obtained in a study of T cells in localized non-small cell lung cancer. General study points: Out of the top 100 tumor clones, a median around 50 were seen in adjacent lung. Clonality of T cells reached its maximum in uninvolved adjacent lung, surpassing tumor. Sequencing covered just one tumor region, so heterogeneity cannot be ruled out.

V lost 4 bases and J lost 0, with 4 bases in between. The CDR3 contains 11 residues. Germline V gives CDR1 DFQATT, CDR2 SNEGSKA (reference sequence). Sequencing used immunoSEQ multiplex PCR; TCRdb keeps in-frame clones, though not all of them. Of about 24,000 clones in the sample, roughly 90% were seen once. Material: PBMCs, obtained before any cancer treatment. The source of this sequence is a man between 40 and 69 years old with stage II lung adenocarcinoma. This chain uses TRBV20-1 with TRBJ2-7; no firm D call. As DNA, the CDR3 is TGCAGTGCTACTCACTCCTACGAGCAGTACTTC. It translates to CSATHSYEQYF.